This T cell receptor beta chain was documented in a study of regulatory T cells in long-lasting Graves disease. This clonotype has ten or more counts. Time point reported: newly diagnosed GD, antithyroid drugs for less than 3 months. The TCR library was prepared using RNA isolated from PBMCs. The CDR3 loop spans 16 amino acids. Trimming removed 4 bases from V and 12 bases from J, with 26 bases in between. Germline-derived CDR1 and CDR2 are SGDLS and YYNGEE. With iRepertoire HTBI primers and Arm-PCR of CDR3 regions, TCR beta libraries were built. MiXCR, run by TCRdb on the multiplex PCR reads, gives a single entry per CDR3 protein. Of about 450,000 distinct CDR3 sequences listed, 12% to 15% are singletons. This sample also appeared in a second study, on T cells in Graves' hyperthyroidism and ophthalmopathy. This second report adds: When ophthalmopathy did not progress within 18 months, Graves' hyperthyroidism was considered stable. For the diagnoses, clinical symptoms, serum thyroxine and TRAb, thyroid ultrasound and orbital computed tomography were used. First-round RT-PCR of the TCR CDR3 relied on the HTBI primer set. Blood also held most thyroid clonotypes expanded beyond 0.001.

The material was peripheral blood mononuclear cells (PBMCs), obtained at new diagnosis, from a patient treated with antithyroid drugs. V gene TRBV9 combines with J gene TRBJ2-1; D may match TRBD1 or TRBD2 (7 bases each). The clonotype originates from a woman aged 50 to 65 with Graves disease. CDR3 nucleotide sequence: TGTGCCAGCAGCTCCCAACCTAGCGCAGGGGGGGGCTGGCAGTTCTTC. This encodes CASSSQPSAGGGWQFF.